These T cell receptor beta chains were read from a single sample in a study of cytomegalovirus exposure and HLA in healthy donors. Produced via immunoSEQ multiplex PCR; TCRdb's table is partial and in-frame only. The table lists about 130,000 clones, 75% to 85% of them singletons. Sequenced material: PBMCs. The receptors originated from a man aged 45-60 years in good health and CMV-seronegative. Each CDR3 is given with its conserved first and last residue. The D gene is left open where the match is weak. Rows give clone size only sometimes, using once, few, many, or a class for an expanded clone.

abundance	d_gene	v_gene	j_gene	CDR3aa	CDR3nt
once	TRBD2	TRBV4-1	TRBJ2-7	CASSQDRGGAYEQYF	TGCGCCAGCAGCCAAGACCGCGGGGGGGCCTACGAGCAGTACTTC
-	TRBD1	TRBV19	TRBJ1-4	CASRTGRATNEKLFF	TGTGCCAGTAGGACAGGGCGAGCAACTAATGAAAAACTGTTTTTT
few	TRBD2	TRBV5-4	TRBJ2-2	CASRSGGLNTGELFF	TGTGCCAGCAGATCGGGGGGACTAAACACCGGGGAGCTGTTTTTT
few	-	TRBV18	TRBJ1-5	CASSPSGPTLDQPQHF	TGTGCCAGCTCACCATCGGGTCCGACCTTAGATCAGCCCCAGCATTTT
-	TRBD1	TRBV7-9	TRBJ1-2	CASSSVGTGIGGYTF	TGTGCCAGCAGCTCAGTAGGGACAGGGATTGGTGGCTACACCTTC
-	-	TRBV7-8	TRBJ1-1	CASSLGSRLGGTEAFF	TGTGCCAGCAGCTTAGGGTCCCGCTTGGGGGGCACTGAAGCTTTCTTT
-	-	TRBV5-1	TRBJ1-2	CASSTSDRDYGYTF	TGCGCCAGCAGCACGTCGGACAGAGACTATGGCTACACCTTC
-	TRBD1	TRBV11-2	TRBJ2-7	CASSNHRGSSYEQYF	TGTGCCAGCAGCAACCACAGGGGATCCTCCTACGAGCAGTACTTC
-	TRBD1	TRBV7-9	TRBJ2-2	CAIQWGQGIGNTGELFF	TGTGCCATCCAGTGGGGACAGGGTATCGGGAACACCGGGGAGCTGTTTTTT
-	-	TRBV6-1	TRBJ1-5	CASTPLPLNQPQHF	TGTGCCAGCACACCCCTACCTCTCAATCAGCCCCAGCATTTT